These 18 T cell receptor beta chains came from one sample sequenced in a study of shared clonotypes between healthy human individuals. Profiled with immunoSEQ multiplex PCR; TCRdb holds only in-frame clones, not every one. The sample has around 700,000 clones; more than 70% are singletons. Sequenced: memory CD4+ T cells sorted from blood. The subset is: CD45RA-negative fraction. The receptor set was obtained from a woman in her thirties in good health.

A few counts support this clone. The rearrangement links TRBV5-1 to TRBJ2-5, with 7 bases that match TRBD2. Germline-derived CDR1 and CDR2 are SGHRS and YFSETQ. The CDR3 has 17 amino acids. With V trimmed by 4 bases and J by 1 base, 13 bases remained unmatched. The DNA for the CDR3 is TGCGCCAGCAGCCCCCGCGTCCTAGCGGCAGTCCAAGAGACCCAGTACTTC. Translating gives CASSPRVLAAVQETQYF.

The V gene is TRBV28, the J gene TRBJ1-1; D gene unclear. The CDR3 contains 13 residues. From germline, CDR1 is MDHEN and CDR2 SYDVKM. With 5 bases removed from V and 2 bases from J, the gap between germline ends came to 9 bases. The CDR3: CASSRASNTEAFF. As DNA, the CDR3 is TGTGCCAGCAGTCGCGCGTCAAACACTGAAGCTTTCTTT.

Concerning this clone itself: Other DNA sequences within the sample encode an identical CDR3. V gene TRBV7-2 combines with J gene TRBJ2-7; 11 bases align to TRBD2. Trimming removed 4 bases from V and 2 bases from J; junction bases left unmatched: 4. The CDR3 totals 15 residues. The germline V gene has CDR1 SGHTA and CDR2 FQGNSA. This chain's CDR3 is CASSSLAGGPYEQYF. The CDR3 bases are TGTGCCAGCAGCTCGCTAGCGGGGGGTCCCTACGAGCAGTACTTC.

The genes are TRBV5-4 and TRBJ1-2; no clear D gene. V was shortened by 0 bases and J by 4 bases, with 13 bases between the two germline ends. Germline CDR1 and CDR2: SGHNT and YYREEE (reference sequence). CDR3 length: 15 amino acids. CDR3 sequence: CASSLVIGQAYGYTF. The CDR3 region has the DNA TGTGCCAGCAGCTTGGTTATAGGGCAGGCCTATGGCTACACCTTC.

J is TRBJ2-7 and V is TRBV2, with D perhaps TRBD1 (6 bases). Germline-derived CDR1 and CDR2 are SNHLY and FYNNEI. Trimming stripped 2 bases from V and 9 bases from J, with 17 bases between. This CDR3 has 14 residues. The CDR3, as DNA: TGTGCCAGCAGTGAACTGGGACATGGAGGTGTGCAGTACTTC. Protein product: CASSELGHGGVQYF.

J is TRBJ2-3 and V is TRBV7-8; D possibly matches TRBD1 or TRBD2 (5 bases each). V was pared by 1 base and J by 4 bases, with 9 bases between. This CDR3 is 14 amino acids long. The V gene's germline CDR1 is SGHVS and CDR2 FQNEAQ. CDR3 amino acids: CASSLVQGADTQYF. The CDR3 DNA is TGTGCCAGCAGCTTAGTGCAGGGAGCAGATACGCAGTATTTT.

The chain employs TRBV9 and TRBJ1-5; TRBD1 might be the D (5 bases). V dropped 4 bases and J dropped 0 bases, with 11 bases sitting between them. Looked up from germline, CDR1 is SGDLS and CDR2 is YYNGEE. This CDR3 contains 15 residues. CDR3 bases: TGTGCCAGCAGCCCCCGGGGGGATAGCAATCAGCCCCAGCATTTT. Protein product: CASSPRGDSNQPQHF.

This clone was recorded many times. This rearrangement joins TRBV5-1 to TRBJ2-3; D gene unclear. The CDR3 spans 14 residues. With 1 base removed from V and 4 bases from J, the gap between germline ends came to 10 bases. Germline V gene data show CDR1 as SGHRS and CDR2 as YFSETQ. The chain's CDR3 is CASSLLVSSDTQYF. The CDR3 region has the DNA TGCGCCAGCAGCTTGTTAGTCTCGTCAGATACGCAGTATTTT.

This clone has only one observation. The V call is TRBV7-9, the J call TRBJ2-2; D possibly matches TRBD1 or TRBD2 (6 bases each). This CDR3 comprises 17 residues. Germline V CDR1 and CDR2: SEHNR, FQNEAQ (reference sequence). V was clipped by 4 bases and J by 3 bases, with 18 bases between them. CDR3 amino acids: CASSSRDGGQHTGELFF. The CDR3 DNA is TGTGCCAGCAGCTCCAGGGATGGGGGGCAACACACCGGGGAGCTGTTTTTT.

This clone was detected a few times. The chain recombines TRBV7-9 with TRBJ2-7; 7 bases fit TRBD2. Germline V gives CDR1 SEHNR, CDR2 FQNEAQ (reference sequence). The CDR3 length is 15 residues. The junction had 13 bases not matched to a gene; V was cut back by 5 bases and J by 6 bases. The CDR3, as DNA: TGTGCCAGCAGCCCGAGCGGGACCCAGCAGGGCGAGCAGTACTTC. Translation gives CASSPSGTQQGEQYF.

CDR3 in DNA: TGTGCCAGCACCACTGGGGGCAGGAGCTACGAGCAGTACTTC. Protein: CASTTGGRSYEQYF. J is TRBJ2-7 and V is TRBV28; tentative D call: TRBD1 (6 bases). CDR3 length: 14 amino acids. Per germline, CDR1 MDHEN and CDR2 SYDVKM. V lost 7 bases and J 3 bases, leaving 16 bases between the germline ends.

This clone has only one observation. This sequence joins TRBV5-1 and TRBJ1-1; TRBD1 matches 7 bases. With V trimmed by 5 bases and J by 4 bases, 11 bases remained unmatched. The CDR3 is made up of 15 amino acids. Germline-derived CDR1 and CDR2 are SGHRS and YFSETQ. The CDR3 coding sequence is TGCGCCAGCAGGGGTGAAGGAGGGGGCGTCACTGAAGCTTTCTTT. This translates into CASRGEGGGVTEAFF.

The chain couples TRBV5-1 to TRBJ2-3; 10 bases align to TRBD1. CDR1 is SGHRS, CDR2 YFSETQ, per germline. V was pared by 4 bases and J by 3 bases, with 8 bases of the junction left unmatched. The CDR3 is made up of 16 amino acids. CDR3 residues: CASSAGGQGETDTQYF. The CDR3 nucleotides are TGCGCCAGCAGCGCCGGAGGACAGGGGGAAACAGATACGCAGTATTTT.

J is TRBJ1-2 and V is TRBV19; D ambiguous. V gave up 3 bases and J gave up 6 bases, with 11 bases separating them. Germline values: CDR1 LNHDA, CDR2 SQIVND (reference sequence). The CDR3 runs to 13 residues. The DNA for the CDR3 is TGTGCCAGTAGTATTCTAGAATCAGATGGCTACACCTTC. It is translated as CASSILESDGYTF.

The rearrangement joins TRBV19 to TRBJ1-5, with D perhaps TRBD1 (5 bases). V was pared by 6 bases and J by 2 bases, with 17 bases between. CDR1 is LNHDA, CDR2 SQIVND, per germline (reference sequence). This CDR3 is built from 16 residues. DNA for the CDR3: TGTGCCAGTAGGGAAACAGGAGATGAAGGCAATCAGCCCCAGCATTTT. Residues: CASRETGDEGNQPQHF.

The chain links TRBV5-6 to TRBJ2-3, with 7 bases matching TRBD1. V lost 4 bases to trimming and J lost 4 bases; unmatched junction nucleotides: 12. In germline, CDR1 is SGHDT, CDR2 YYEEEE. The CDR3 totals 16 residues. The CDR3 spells CASSPQSGGRADTQYF. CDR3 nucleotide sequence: TGTGCCAGCAGCCCCCAATCAGGGGGTCGCGCAGATACGCAGTATTTT.

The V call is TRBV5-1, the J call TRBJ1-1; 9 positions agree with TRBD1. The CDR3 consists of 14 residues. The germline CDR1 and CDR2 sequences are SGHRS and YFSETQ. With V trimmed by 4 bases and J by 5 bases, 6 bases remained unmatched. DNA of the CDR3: TGCGCCAGCAGCCAACAGGGGGCGCGTACTGAAGCTTTCTTT. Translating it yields CASSQQGARTEAFF.

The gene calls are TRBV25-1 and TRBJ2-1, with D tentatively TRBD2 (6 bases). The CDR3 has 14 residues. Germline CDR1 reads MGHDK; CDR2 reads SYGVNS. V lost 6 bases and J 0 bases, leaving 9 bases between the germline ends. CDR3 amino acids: CASRRGSSYNEQFF. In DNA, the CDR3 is TGTGCCAGCAGACGGGGGAGCTCCTACAATGAGCAGTTCTTC.